This is a list of T cell receptor beta chains from one sample in a study of T cells in Graves' hyperthyroidism and ophthalmopathy. TCRdb called the multiplex PCR reads again in MiXCR, with one record for every CDR3 protein. The sample includes about 420,000 distinct CDR3 sequences, around 14% of them seen just once. The sequencing sample was made of blood. These receptors originate from a woman under 30 with Graves' hyperthyroidism. Each CDR3 is given with its conserved first and last residue. Each record gives: J gene, V gene, D gene, clone size, CDR3 protein, CDR3 DNA. D genes are given only for firm matches. A row's size may be missing; if present it is once, few, many or a size class.

TRBJ2-3	TRBV30	TRBD2	many	CAWSVSAGFTDTQYF	TGTGCCTGGAGTGTCTCAGCGGGGTTCACAGATACGCAGTATTTT
TRBJ2-3	TRBV27	NA	many	CASSLSRGGTDTQYF	TGTGCCAGCAGTTTATCGAGGGGTGGCACAGATACGCAGTATTTT
TRBJ1-2	TRBV19	NA	many	CASSTLVQGLGYTF	TGTGCCAGTAGTACCCTGGTACAGGGTCTGGGCTACACCTTC
TRBJ2-3	TRBV27	NA	NA	CASSSTRTDTQYF	TGTGCCAGCAGCTCAACACGCACAGATACGCAGTATTTT
TRBJ1-5	TRBV6-5	TRBD1	NA	CASSYRTGYQPQHF	TGTGCCAGCAGTTACCGGACAGGGTATCAGCCCCAGCATTTT
TRBJ2-1	TRBV7-2	TRBD2	many	CASSLREREVPNEQFF	TGTGCCAGCAGCTTACGGGAGCGGGAGGTTCCTAATGAGCAGTTCTTC
TRBJ1-3	TRBV7-2	NA	many	CASSLTYGNTIYF	TGTGCCAGCAGCTTAACATATGGAAACACCATATATTTT
TRBJ2-7	TRBV20-1	TRBD2	many	CSATGTSGIGYEQYF	TGCAGTGCTACGGGGACTAGCGGGATTGGCTACGAGCAGTACTTC
TRBJ2-7	TRBV15	TRBD2	many	CATRDPGLGVYEQYF	TGTGCCACCCGAGACCCAGGACTAGGCGTATACGAGCAGTACTTC
TRBJ2-7	TRBV18	NA	many	CASSPPVGGPQYF	TGTGCCAGCTCACCACCCGTAGGGGGGCCGCAGTACTTC
TRBJ1-2	TRBV5-5	NA	NA	CASSFDRNYGYTF	TGTGCCAGCAGCTTTGATAGGAACTATGGCTACACCTTC
TRBJ2-2	TRBV12-3/TRBV12-4	TRBD1	many	CASSFRDRVLSTGELFF	TGTGCCAGCAGTTTCCGGGACAGGGTTTTATCCACCGGGGAGCTGTTTTTT
TRBJ2-3	TRBV20-1	TRBD2	many	CSASSGGASDTQYF	TGCAGTGCTTCTAGCGGGGGGGCGAGTGATACGCAGTATTTT
TRBJ2-7	TRBV9	TRBD2	many	CASSGLGGLGDEQYF	TGTGCCAGCAGCGGTTTAGGGGGACTAGGGGACGAGCAGTACTTC
TRBJ1-5	TRBV20-1	NA	many	CSAIRPNQPQHF	TGCAGTGCCATCCGGCCCAATCAGCCCCAGCATTTT
TRBJ2-2	TRBV6-1	TRBD2	many	CASSSGAKNTGELFF	TGTGCCAGCAGTAGCGGGGCTAAGAACACCGGGGAGCTGTTTTTT
TRBJ2-7	TRBV5-4	TRBD2	few	CASSPVGGSSSYEQYF	TGTGCCAGCAGCCCGGTGGGGGGGAGTTCCTCCTACGAGCAGTACTTC
TRBJ2-7	TRBV2	NA	many	CASRYELEQYF	TGTGCCAGCAGGTATGAGCTCGAGCAGTACTTC
TRBJ1-3	TRBV18	NA	NA	CASFLHGGPVSGNTIYF	TGTGCCAGCTTCCTACACGGAGGGCCCGTCTCTGGAAACACCATATATTTT